A single sample gave rise to the 19 T cell receptor beta chains below, sequenced in a study of T cell changes during pregnancy in multiple sclerosis. Libraries were prepared by immunoSEQ multiplex PCR; TCRdb keeps only in-frame clonotypes and omits some of them. The table includes under 100,000 clones, 90% to 95% detected once. This specimen consisted of peripheral blood, obtained in the second trimester of pregnancy. The receptors come from a female donor with multiple sclerosis, enrolled in a pregnancy study.

This clone was detected once. The chain joins TRBV7-8 to TRBJ2-7, with 12 positions matching TRBD1. The CDR3 runs 15 residues. Per the germline V gene, CDR1 is SGHVS and CDR2 is FQNEAQ. V lost 8 bases and J lost 2; bases outside the gene matches: 7. The CDR3 DNA is TGTGCCAGCTCCCTGGGACAGGGGGCGCCCTACGAGCAGTACTTC. It codes for CASSLGQGAPYEQYF.

The chain joins TRBV23-1 to TRBJ2-3; 9 bases fit TRBD1. TRBV23-1 is assigned to the ORF class and has an uncertain function. The trim removed 0 bases at V and 5 bases at J, leaving 12 bases unmatched. This CDR3 contains 18 residues. This chain's CDR3 is CASSQSTGDRVEVDTQYF. The CDR3 DNA is TGCGCCAGCAGTCAATCGACGGGGGACAGGGTAGAGGTAGATACGCAGTATTTT.

The chain couples TRBV27 to TRBJ1-3, with D unresolved. Trimming pared 8 bases from V and 1 base from J, leaving 6 bases between. The CDR3 sequence is 12 residues long. CDR1 is MNHEY and CDR2 is SMNVEV in the germline V gene (reference sequence). The DNA of the CDR3 is TGTGCCAGCCGAGGTTCTGGAAACACCATATATTTT. Translating it yields CASRGSGNTIYF.

The J gene is TRBJ2-7, the V gene TRBV10-2; TRBD2 matches at 10 bases. J gave up 4 bases and V 6 bases, and 9 bases lay outside the gene matches. CDR3 size: 15 residues. Looked up from germline, CDR1 is WSHSY and CDR2 is SAAADI. The chain's CDR3 is CASSKTGTSAYEQYF. The CDR3 nucleotides are TGCGCCAGCAGCAAGACCGGGACTAGCGCGTACGAGCAGTACTTC.

The chain couples TRBV27 to TRBJ2-1, with 12 bases lining up with TRBD2. Germline CDR1 and CDR2: MNHEY and SMNVEV (reference sequence). With 3 bases clipped from V and 0 bases from J, the junction kept 12 bases outside the gene matches. The CDR3 consists of 20 residues. CDR3 protein: CASSFIGGLAGVSSYNEQFF. The CDR3 DNA is TGTGCCAGCAGTTTCATCGGGGGACTAGCGGGCGTGAGCTCCTACAATGAGCAGTTCTTC.

V and J are TRBV7-9 and TRBJ1-2, with D maybe TRBD1 (6 bases). The CDR3 consists of 16 residues. Germline CDR1 is SEHNR and CDR2 is FQNEAQ (reference sequence). The V and J ends lost 5 bases and 0 bases respectively, with 16 bases between them. In DNA form, the CDR3 reads TGTGCCAGCAGCCCAAGACAGGCGCATACTAACTATGGCTACACCTTC. This sequence encodes CASSPRQAHTNYGYTF.

The rearrangement uses TRBV5-1 and TRBJ2-7; TRBD1 might be the D (5 bases). V lost 4 bases, J lost 3 bases, and 11 bases lay in between. This CDR3 is 13 amino acids long. Germline-derived CDR1 and CDR2 are SGHRS and YFSETQ. CDR3 sequence reads: CASSVGRGYEQYF. CDR3 sequence (DNA): TGCGCCAGCAGCGTTGGAAGGGGCTACGAGCAGTACTTC.

V gene TRBV27 combines with J gene TRBJ1-2; D is possibly TRBD1 (6 bases). In germline, CDR1 is MNHEY, CDR2 SMNVEV (reference sequence). The germline V and J ends were trimmed by 0 bases and 5 bases, with 13 bases remaining between them. There are 15 residues in the CDR3. The CDR3 loop reads CASSLSRGGAYGYTF. The DNA of the CDR3 is TGTGCCAGCAGTTTATCGCGGGGGGGGGCATATGGCTACACCTTC.

The DNA for the CDR3 is TGTGCCAGCAGCTTAGCGAGGAGCGGGGGCCCTGCCGGGGAGCTGTTTTTT. Translating gives CASSLARSGGPAGELFF. The chain recombines TRBV7-9 with TRBJ2-2; 8 nucleotides line up with TRBD2. Trimming at V came to 0 bases and at J to 6 bases, leaving 9 bases not matched to a gene. Germline assignment: CDR1 SEHNR and CDR2 FQNEAQ (reference sequence). This CDR3 contains 17 residues.

V gene TRBV9 combines with J gene TRBJ1-1, with 12 bases fitting TRBD1. The V and J ends lost 3 bases and 4 bases, in that order; junction bases with no gene match: 4. The CDR3 has 15 amino acids. Germline CDR1 reads SGDLS; CDR2 reads YYNGEE. The CDR3 protein is CASSAGTGGITEAFF. The CDR3 bases are TGTGCCAGCAGCGCCGGGACAGGGGGCATCACTGAAGCTTTCTTT. Full variable domain (remainder filled in from reference TRBV9 and TRBJ1-1): DSGVTQTPKHLITATGQRVTLRCSPRSGDLSVYWYQQSLDQGLQFLIQYYNGEERAKGNILERFSAQQFPDLHSELNLSSLELGDSALYFCASSAGTGGITEAFFGQGTRLTVV.

This clone was seen more than once but under ten times. The rearrangement joins TRBV7-9 to TRBJ2-5, with D hard to call. Germline V lookup: CDR1 SEHNR, CDR2 FQNEAQ (reference sequence). V was cut by 0 bases and J by 4 bases, with 9 bases left in between. The CDR3 loop spans 14 amino acids. Here the CDR3 reads CASSLAAERETQYF. DNA of the CDR3: TGTGCCAGCAGCTTAGCGGCAGAAAGAGAGACCCAGTACTTC.

This clone was seen a single time. The V and J genes are TRBV19 and TRBJ2-3; 7 positions agree with TRBD2. Trimming removed 5 bases from V and 3 bases from J; junction bases left unmatched: 8. Germline-derived CDR1 and CDR2 are LNHDA and SQIVND (reference sequence). CDR3 length: 15 amino acids. CDR3 nucleotide sequence: TGTGCCAGTAGTCCGAGTGGGGGGGGAACAGATACGCAGTATTTT. This encodes CASSPSGGGTDTQYF.

The chain is built from TRBV11-2 and TRBJ2-7; TRBD2 agrees at 12 bases. The germline V gene encodes CDR1 SGHAT and CDR2 FQNNGV. With 5 bases clipped from V and 2 bases from J, the junction kept 4 bases outside the gene matches. CDR3 size: 15 residues. The CDR3 DNA is TGTGCCAGCAGCCATCTAGCGGGGGGGACCTACGAGCAGTACTTC. It encodes CASSHLAGGTYEQYF.

The V gene is TRBV7-8, the J gene TRBJ2-7, with 7 bases identical to TRBD1. V dropped 3 bases and J dropped 2; count of bases not matched to a gene: 4. The CDR3 sequence is 14 residues long. Germline CDR1 and CDR2: SGHVS and FQNEAQ. CDR3 sequence (DNA): TGTGCCAGCAGCTTTAACCAGGGGGCCTACGAGCAGTACTTC. The encoded protein is CASSFNQGAYEQYF.

The chain uses TRBV28 and TRBJ1-4; D is uncertain. The V and J ends lost 6 bases and 5 bases respectively, with 7 bases between them. Germline lookup yields CDR1 MDHEN and CDR2 SYDVKM. The CDR3 covers 12 residues. The CDR3 nucleotides read TGTGCCAGCAGAGGCGGGAATGAAAAACTGTTTTTT. It translates to CASRGGNEKLFF.

Only one count was recorded for this clone. The chain couples TRBV10-3 to TRBJ1-1; 8 bases line up with TRBD1. CDR1 is ENHRY and CDR2 is SYGVKD in the germline V gene. Losses at the gene ends were 0 bases for V and 6 bases for J; bases not matched to a gene: 12. The CDR3 has 17 amino acids. The CDR3 region is CAISESLGTGGLSEAFF. Here the CDR3 DNA reads TGTGCCATCAGTGAGTCTCTCGGGACAGGTGGCCTCTCTGAAGCTTTCTTT.

The rearrangement links TRBV5-4 to TRBJ2-5; TRBD1 matches at 7 bases. Germline CDR1 SGHNT, CDR2 YYREEE (reference sequence). Trimming cost V 4 bases and J 5 bases; bases outside gene matches: 11. CDR3 size: 15 residues. CDR3 nucleotides: TGTGCCAGCAGCCCTCGACAGGGCCTCCGGGAGACCCAGTACTTC. Residues: CASSPRQGLRETQYF.

The chain is built from TRBV11-2 and TRBJ1-1; 7 bases match TRBD1. V lost 3 bases to trimming and J lost 1 base; unmatched junction nucleotides: 2. This CDR3 has 14 amino acids. CDR1 and CDR2 (germline): SGHAT, FQNNGV. The CDR3 DNA follows: TGTGCCAGCAGCTTCCCAGGGGGGAACACTGAAGCTTTCTTT. It encodes CASSFPGGNTEAFF.

The rearrangement joins TRBV5-1 to TRBJ2-1, with 13 bases identical to TRBD2. The CDR3 totals 15 residues. With 4 bases clipped from V and 5 bases from J, the junction kept 3 bases outside the gene matches. The V gene's germline CDR1 is SGHRS and CDR2 YFSETQ. CDR3 sequence: CASSPGLAGHNEQFF. In DNA form, the CDR3 reads TGCGCCAGCAGCCCGGGACTAGCGGGGCACAATGAGCAGTTCTTC.